This T cell receptor (beta chain) originates from a study of metastatic and nonmetastatic thyroid tumors. No treatment had been given to any patient before thyroid surgery. In the original processing: It was from CDR3 differences across clinicopathological groups that a distant-metastasis classifier for papillary thyroid cancer was built. TCRdb re-called the PCR reads via MiXCR. The V and J calls shown here were made by TCRdb, not taken from the authors' results. Among about 30,000 clones listed, roughly a third were seen once. The CDR3 contains 15 residues. Germline CDR1 is MNHNS and CDR2 is SASEGT. The V end lost 6 bases, the J end lost 1 base, and 15 bases lay between the germline ends. Findings and caveats of the study: The reported finding was significantly higher TCR beta diversity in malignant thyroid tumors relative to benign nodules, in blood and tumor.

As concerns this clone: Its target is unknown.

The receptor comes from a female donor with papillary thyroid cancer or a benign thyroid nodule (not recorded which). Some clones in this sample may be carry-over from other donors' samples. Sequenced input: tumor tissue. The V call is TRBV6-1, the J call TRBJ1-2, with D perhaps TRBD1 (6 bases). CDR3: CASSSGHHHNYGYTF. CDR3 in DNA: TGTGCCAGCAGCTCGGGACACCACCATAACTATGGCTACACCTTC.